The next 16 T cell receptor beta chains were all read from a single sample in a study of T cell responses to AZD1222 COVID-19 vaccine. Using immunoSEQ multiplex PCR, the repertoire was profiled, and TCRdb retains in-frame clones only, with some absent. The repertoire holds 110,000 to 150,000 clones, with around 92% as singletons. The sample was peripheral blood, taken 28 days after the second AZD1222 dose. The receptors were sampled from an adult who received the AZD1222 COVID-19 vaccine.

V is TRBV4-3 and J is TRBJ2-2; D may be TRBD1 or TRBD2 (5 bases each). Germline CDR1 is LGHNA and CDR2 is YSLEER. V was cut by 1 base and J by 1 base, with 10 bases left in between. The CDR3 consists of 16 residues. CDR3 bases: TGCGCCAGCAGCCAAGGATTGGGGGAGAACACCGGGGAGCTGTTTTTT. Its protein product is CASSQGLGENTGELFF.

Only one count was recorded for this clone. The rearrangement joins TRBV10-3 to TRBJ1-5, with 7 bases lining up with TRBD1. CDR3 length: 13 amino acids. Germline V lookup: CDR1 ENHRY, CDR2 SYGVKD. V lost 10 bases and J lost 8; bases outside the gene matches: 11. CDR3 nucleotides: TGTGCCACCCACTCAACAGGGGCCGAGCCCCAGCATTTT. This codes for CATHSTGAEPQHF.

The chain combines TRBV28 with TRBJ1-2; possible D gene TRBD1, 6 bases. The V end lost 6 bases, the J end lost 3 bases, and 23 bases lay between the germline ends. Germline loops: CDR1 MDHEN, CDR2 SYDVKM. The CDR3 spans 17 residues. The chain's CDR3 is CASRQRVRQGPDYGYTF. The CDR3 DNA sequence: TGTGCCAGCAGACAACGGGTCCGCCAGGGGCCAGACTATGGCTACACCTTC.

This chain joins TRBV19 and TRBJ1-2; 7 bases match TRBD1. In germline, CDR1 is LNHDA, CDR2 SQIVND (reference sequence). This CDR3 has 15 amino acids. V shed 4 bases and J 4 bases; nucleotides not matched to a gene: 9. The CDR3 DNA reads as TGTGCCAGTAGTACGACAGGGTACGGCGCCTATGGCTACACCTTC. The encoded protein is CASSTTGYGAYGYTF.

This clone was counted a few times. The chain recombines TRBV10-3 with TRBJ1-6; D is uncertain. Germline V gene sequence: CDR1 ENHRY, CDR2 SYGVKD. This CDR3 region has 14 residues. Trimming removed 3 bases at V and 7 bases at J, with 10 bases between. CDR3 protein: CAISDKGNNSPLHF. The CDR3 region has the DNA TGTGCCATCAGTGATAAGGGTAACAATTCACCCCTCCACTTT.

This clone is a singleton in its sample. The chain employs TRBV7-9 and TRBJ1-4; 11 nucleotides line up with TRBD1. The CDR3 is 15 amino acids. Trimming at V came to 0 bases and at J to 7 bases, leaving 1 base not matched to a gene. CDR1 is SEHNR, CDR2 FQNEAQ, per germline (reference sequence). CDR3 amino acids: CASSLAGTGGEKLFF. The CDR3 DNA sequence: TGTGCCAGCAGCTTAGCCGGGACAGGGGGTGAAAAACTGTTTTTT.

The V and J genes are TRBV6-4 and TRBJ1-3, with D uncertain. The CDR3 runs to 13 residues. CDR1 is MRHNA, CDR2 SNTAGT, per germline. The ends were cut back, 4 bases at V and 2 bases at J, with 6 bases in the middle. CDR3 loop: CASSVSPGNTIYF. The CDR3 nucleotides read TGTGCCAGCAGTGTAAGCCCTGGAAACACCATATATTTT.

The chain links TRBV4-3 to TRBJ2-7; TRBD1 matches 11 bases. The germline gives CDR1 LGHNA, CDR2 YSLEER. This CDR3 contains 16 residues. J lost 6 bases, V lost 2 bases, and 9 bases had no gene match. The CDR3 is CASSQRPGTGGSEQYF. The CDR3 DNA follows: TGCGCCAGCAGCCAACGCCCCGGGACAGGGGGTTCCGAGCAGTACTTC.

The V gene is TRBV25-1, the J gene TRBJ2-7; 8 positions agree with TRBD1. CDR1 MGHDK and CDR2 SYGVNS come from the germline V gene. V shed 4 bases and J 7 bases; nucleotides not matched to a gene: 6. CDR3 length: 13 amino acids. CDR3 protein: CASSVTGGSEQYF. CDR3 bases: TGTGCCAGCAGTGTAACAGGGGGGAGTGAGCAGTACTTC.

V usage is TRBV5-1 and J usage is TRBJ2-7; no clear D gene. Trimming stripped 0 bases from V and 3 bases from J, with 13 bases between. The CDR3 extends over 15 amino acids. The germline gives CDR1 SGHRS, CDR2 YFSETQ. The CDR3: CASSLGRERGYEQYF. CDR3 DNA: TGCGCCAGCAGCTTGGGAAGGGAAAGAGGCTACGAGCAGTACTTC. Full variable domain (remainder filled in from reference TRBV5-1 and TRBJ2-7): KAGVTQTPRYLIKTRGQQVTLSCSPISGHRSVSWYQQTPGQGLQFLFEYFSETQRNKGNFPGRFSGRQFSNSRSEMNVSTLELGDSALYLCASSLGRERGYEQYFGPGTRLTVT.

V is TRBV5-1 and J is TRBJ1-2; D uncertain. Germline assignment: CDR1 SGHRS and CDR2 YFSETQ. The CDR3 has 15 amino acids. The V gene lost 0 bases and the J gene lost 4 bases, with 13 bases spanning the gap. The CDR3 nucleotides are TGCGCCAGCAGCTTGGGGCAGGAAAGGAGCTATGGCTACACCTTC. This gives the protein CASSLGQERSYGYTF.

The V gene is TRBV5-1, the J gene TRBJ2-3; D not resolved. The germline V gene has CDR1 SGHRS and CDR2 YFSETQ. CDR3 length equals 15 residues. Trimming removed 0 bases at V and 6 bases at J, with 14 bases between. Here the CDR3 reads CASSLAVDTLDTQYF. In DNA form, the CDR3 reads TGCGCCAGCAGCTTGGCCGTAGACACATTGGATACGCAGTATTTT.

The J gene is TRBJ2-7, the V gene TRBV7-2; D gene ambiguous. This CDR3 has 12 amino acids. From germline, CDR1 is SGHTA and CDR2 FQGNSA. The V gene lost 5 bases and the J gene lost 6 bases, with 11 bases spanning the gap. CDR3 region: CASSPSPLEQYF. CDR3 nucleotides: TGTGCCAGCAGCCCCTCTCCTCTCGAGCAGTACTTC.

This clone was found a few times. The genes are TRBV19 and TRBJ2-1, with 9 bases matching TRBD1. CDR3 length: 16 amino acids. Germline trimming cut 6 bases from V and 5 bases from J; bases unmatched to any gene: 11. Germline values: CDR1 LNHDA, CDR2 SQIVND (reference sequence). The CDR3 DNA is TGTGCCAGTAGCCCACAGGGGGCCCTTGGGAACAATGAGCAGTTCTTC. This sequence encodes CASSPQGALGNNEQFF.

This chain uses TRBV6-5 with TRBJ1-1; 12 bases line up with TRBD1. The CDR3 sequence is 15 residues long. The germline gives CDR1 MNHEY, CDR2 SVGAGI. V trimming: 6 bases; J trimming: 7 bases; junction bases outside the gene matches: 9. CDR3 in amino acids: CASRTPGQGAGEAFF. In nucleotides, the CDR3 is TGTGCCAGCAGGACCCCGGGACAGGGGGCCGGTGAAGCTTTCTTT.

This chain uses TRBV7-9 with TRBJ1-2, with TRBD1 as a possible D gene (5 bases). Germline V gene sequence: CDR1 SEHNR, CDR2 FQNEAQ (reference sequence). Trimming pared 5 bases from V and 13 bases from J, leaving 17 bases between. The CDR3 has 12 amino acids. As DNA, the CDR3 is TGTGCCAGCAGCCCCCGGGACGGACAACTCACCTTC. As protein: CASSPRDGQLTF.